The T cell receptor beta chain described here comes from a study of blood T cell repertoires in COVID-19. Study-wide context: There were acute and convalescent COVID-19 samples, and they came from the United States, Italy and Spain.

The germline V gene has CDR1 KGHSH and CDR2 LQKENI. The J segment lost 2 bases and the V segment lost 2 bases, leaving 3 bases of the junction unmatched. This CDR3 spans 15 amino acids. Using immunoSEQ multiplex PCR, the repertoire was profiled, and TCRdb retains in-frame clones only, with some absent. The repertoire has 70,000 or so clones, 86% of them found once; the top ten carry around 3.9%. The clonotype was recovered from a man in his 70s with active COVID-19. The sample consisted of peripheral blood. The V and J genes are TRBV18 and TRBJ2-3, with TRBD1 identical over 8 bases. For the CDR3, the DNA is TGTGCCAGCTCACCAGGGACAGGCTTCACAGATACGCAGTATTTT. This gives the protein CASSPGTGFTDTQYF.